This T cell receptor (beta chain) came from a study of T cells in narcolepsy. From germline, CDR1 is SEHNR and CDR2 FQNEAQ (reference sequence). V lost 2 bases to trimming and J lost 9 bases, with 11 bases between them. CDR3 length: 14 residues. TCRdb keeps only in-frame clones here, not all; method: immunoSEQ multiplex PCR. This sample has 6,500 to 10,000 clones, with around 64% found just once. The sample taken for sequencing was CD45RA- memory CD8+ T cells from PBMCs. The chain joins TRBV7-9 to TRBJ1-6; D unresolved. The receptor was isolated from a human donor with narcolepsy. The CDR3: CASSLTGKSSPLHF. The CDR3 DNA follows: TGTGCCAGCAGCTTAACGGGGAAGAGTTCACCCCTCCACTTT.